This T cell receptor beta chain was retrieved from a study of T-cell reconstitution after alpha-beta-depleted transplantation in children. Points from the study as a whole: At day 60, the high TCRbeta diversity found in some patients originated from recipient T cells and thymic progenitors that had survived. Reported findings indicate that, about two months after transplant, alpha-beta T cells came from several hundred expanded clones, which were derived from non-depleted graft cells. It was newly produced T cells that mostly accounted for T-cell counts and diversity one year after transplant.

Using unique molecular identifiers, the investigators prepared the TCRbeta library. TCRdb re-called the PCR reads through MiXCR, storing one row per CDR3 protein. The sample has 400,000 to 450,000 distinct CDR3 sequences; about 40% are singletons. V gave up 2 bases and J gave up 3 bases; unmatched junction bases: 4. From germline, CDR1 is LNHNV and CDR2 YYDKDF (reference sequence). CDR3 length equals 16 residues. Concerning this clonotype itself: Its target is unknown.

The sample in question was PBMCs, obtained before TCRalphabeta/CD19-depleted stem cell transplant. This TCR was sampled from a girl aged 2 to 9 with aplastic anemia, due to receive a stem cell transplant. V usage is TRBV15 and J usage is TRBJ2-3; 11 positions agree with TRBD2. The CDR3 loop is CATSRIGTSGTDTQYF. The CDR3 nucleotides are TGTGCCACCAGCAGAATTGGGACTAGCGGAACAGATACGCAGTATTTT.